This TCR beta chain originates from a study of Ad26.COV2.S vaccination and SARS-CoV-2 variants. In the study overall: Intramuscularly, Ad26.COV2.S was given either once or twice, 56 days apart.

The sample holds a few counts of this clone. Its specificity is unknown. Trimming left V 5 bases short and J 10 bases short, with 14 bases between. The CDR3 has 12 amino acids. From germline, CDR1 is SGHAT and CDR2 FQNNGV. Study-wide points: It is possible that the TCR breadth and depth analyses underestimated the total T cell responses. Vaccine recipients surpassed placebo recipients in spike-specific TCR breadth.

TCRdb's copy holds only in-frame clones and misses some; the assay was immunoSEQ multiplex PCR. The table lists about 420,000 clones, 85% to 90% of them singletons, with 3.6% in the top ten. The treatment denotes: roughly 18 received Ad26.COV2.S at low or high dose, single or two shots; several received placebo; per-sample allocation not given. The samples were gathered on day 63 after the first injection of vaccine or placebo. An Ad26 vector carrying the Wuhan-strain SARS-CoV-2 spike served as the vaccine. The V call is TRBV11-2, the J call TRBJ1-1; possible D gene TRBD1, 6 bases. The source is a person aged 18-65 years who received the Ad26.COV2.S COVID-19 vaccine or a placebo. The sequenced sample was peripheral blood, obtained in a trial of Ad26.COV2.S vaccine versus placebo. In DNA, the CDR3 is TGTGCCAGCAGCGTACAGGGACTTGGAGCTTTCTTT. It codes for CASSVQGLGAFF.